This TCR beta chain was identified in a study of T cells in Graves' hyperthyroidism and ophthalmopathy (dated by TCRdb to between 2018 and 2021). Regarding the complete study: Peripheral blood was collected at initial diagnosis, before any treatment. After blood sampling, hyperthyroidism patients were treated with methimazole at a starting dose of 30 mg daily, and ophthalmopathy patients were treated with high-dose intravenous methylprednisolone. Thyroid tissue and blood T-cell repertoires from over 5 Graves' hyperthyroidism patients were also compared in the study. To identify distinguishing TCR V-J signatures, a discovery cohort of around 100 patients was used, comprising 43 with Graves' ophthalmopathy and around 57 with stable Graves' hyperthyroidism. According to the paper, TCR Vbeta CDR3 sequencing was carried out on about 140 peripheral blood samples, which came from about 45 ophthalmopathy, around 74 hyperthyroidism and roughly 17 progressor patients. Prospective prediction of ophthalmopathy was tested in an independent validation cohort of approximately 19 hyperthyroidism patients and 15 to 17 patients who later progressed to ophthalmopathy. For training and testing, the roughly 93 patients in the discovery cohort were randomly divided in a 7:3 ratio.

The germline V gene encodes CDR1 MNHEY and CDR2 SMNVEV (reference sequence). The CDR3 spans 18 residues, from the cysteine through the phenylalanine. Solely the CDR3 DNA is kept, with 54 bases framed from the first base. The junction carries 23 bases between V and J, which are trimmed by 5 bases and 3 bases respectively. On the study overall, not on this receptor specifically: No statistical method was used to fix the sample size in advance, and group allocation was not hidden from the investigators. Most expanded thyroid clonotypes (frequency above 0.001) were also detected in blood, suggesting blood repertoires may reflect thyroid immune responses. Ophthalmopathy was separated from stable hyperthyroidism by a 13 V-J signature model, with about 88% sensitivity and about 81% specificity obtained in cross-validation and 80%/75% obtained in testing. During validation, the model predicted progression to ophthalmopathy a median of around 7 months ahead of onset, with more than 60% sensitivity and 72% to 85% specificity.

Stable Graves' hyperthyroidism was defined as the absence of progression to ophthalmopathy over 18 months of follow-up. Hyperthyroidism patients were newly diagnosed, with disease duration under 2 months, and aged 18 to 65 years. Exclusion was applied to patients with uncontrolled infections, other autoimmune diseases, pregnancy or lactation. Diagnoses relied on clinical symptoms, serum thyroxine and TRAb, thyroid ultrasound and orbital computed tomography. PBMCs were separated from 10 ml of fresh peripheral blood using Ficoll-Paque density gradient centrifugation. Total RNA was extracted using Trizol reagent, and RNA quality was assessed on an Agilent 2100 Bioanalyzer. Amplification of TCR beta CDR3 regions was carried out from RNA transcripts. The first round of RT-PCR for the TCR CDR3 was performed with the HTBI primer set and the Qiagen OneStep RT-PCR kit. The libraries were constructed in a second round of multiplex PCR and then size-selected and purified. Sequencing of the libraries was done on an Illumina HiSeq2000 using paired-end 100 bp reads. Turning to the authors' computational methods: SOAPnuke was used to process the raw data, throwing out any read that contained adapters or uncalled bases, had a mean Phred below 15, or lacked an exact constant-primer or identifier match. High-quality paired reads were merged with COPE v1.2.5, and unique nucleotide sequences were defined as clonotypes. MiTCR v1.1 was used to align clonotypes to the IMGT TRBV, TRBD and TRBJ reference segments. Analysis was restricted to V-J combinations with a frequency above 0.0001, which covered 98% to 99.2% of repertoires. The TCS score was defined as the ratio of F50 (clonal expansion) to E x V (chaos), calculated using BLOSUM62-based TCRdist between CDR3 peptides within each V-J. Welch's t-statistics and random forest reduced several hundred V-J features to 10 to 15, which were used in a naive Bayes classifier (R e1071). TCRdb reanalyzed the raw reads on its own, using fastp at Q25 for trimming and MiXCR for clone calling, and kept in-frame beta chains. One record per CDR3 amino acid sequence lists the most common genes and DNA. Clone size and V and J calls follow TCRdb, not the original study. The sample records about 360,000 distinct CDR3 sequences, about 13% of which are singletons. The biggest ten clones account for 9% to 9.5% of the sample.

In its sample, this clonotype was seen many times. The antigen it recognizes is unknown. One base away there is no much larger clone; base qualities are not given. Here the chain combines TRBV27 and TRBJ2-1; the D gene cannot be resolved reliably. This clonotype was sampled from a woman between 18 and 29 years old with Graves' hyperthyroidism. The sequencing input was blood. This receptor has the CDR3 CASSPPGFSQLSYNEQFF. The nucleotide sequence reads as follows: TGTGCCAGCAGTCCCCCCGGGTTCTCTCAACTCAGCTACAATGAGCAGTTCTTC.